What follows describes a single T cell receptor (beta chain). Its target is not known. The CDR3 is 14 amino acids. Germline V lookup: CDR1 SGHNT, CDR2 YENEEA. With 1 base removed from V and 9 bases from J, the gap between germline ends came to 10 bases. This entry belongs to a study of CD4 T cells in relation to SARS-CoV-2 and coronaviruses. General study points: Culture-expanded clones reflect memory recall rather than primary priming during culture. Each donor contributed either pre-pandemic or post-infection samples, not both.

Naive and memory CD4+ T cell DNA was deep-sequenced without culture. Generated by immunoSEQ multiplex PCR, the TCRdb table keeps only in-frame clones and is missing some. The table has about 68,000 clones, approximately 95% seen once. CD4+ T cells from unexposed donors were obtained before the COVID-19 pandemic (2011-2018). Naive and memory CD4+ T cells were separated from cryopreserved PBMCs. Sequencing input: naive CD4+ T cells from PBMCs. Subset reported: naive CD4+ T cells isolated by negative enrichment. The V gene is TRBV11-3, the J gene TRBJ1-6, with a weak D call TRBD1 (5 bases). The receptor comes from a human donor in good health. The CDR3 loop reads CASSLGQGSSPLHF. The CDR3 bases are TGTGCCAGCAGCTTAGGGCAGGGAAGTTCACCCCTCCACTTT. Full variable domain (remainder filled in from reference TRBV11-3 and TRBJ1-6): EAGVVQSPRYKIIEKKQPVAFWCNPISGHNTLYWYLQNLGQGPELLIRYENEEAVDDSQLPKDRFSAERLKGVDSTLKIQPAELGDSAVYLCASSLGQGSSPLHFGNGTRLTVT.